The rows below give T cell receptor beta chains drawn from one sample of a study of long-term antiretroviral therapy in people with HIV. Using immunoSEQ multiplex PCR, the repertoire was profiled, and TCRdb retains in-frame clones only, with some absent. This table holds 20,000 to 25,000 clones, 88% found once. Sequencing used unsorted PBMCs, obtained 2.3 years after starting antiretroviral therapy. The receptor set was obtained from a man in his 60s with HIV. CDR3s include the opening cysteine and the closing phenylalanine or tryptophan. D genes are given only for firm matches. Clone sizes are given selectively: once, few, many, or a class where the clone is expanded.

TRBJ1-1,TRBV28,.,.,TGTGCCAGCAGTTTGCCCCCAGGGTCGGGCACTGAAGCTTTCTTT,CASSLPPGSGTEAFF
TRBJ2-1,TRBV2,TRBD2,.,TGTGCCAGCAGTGATATCCGTAGCGGGGGCAATGAGCAGTTCTTC,CASSDIRSGGNEQFF
TRBJ2-7,TRBV2,TRBD1,.,TGTGCCAGCAGTGAACCGACTACACTAGAGACAGGGAACTTCTACGAGCAGTACTTC,CASSEPTTLETGNFYEQYF
TRBJ1-4,TRBV6-5,.,.,TGTGCCAGCAGGAGGGACACGTTGAATGAAAAACTGTTTTTT,CASRRDTLNEKLFF
TRBJ2-2,TRBV7-3,.,.,TGTGCCAGCAGCCCATGGGACACCGGGGAGCTGTTTTTT,CASSPWDTGELFF
TRBJ2-3,TRBV4-1,.,once,TGCGCCAGCAGCCAACACGATAGCGGCCATTCTGGAGATACGCAGTATTTT,CASSQHDSGHSGDTQYF
TRBJ2-3,TRBV4-1,TRBD2,.,TGCGCCAGCAGCCAAGACAGTAGTAGCGGGAGCACAGATACGCAGTATTTT,CASSQDSSSGSTDTQYF
TRBJ2-7,TRBV6-4,TRBD1,.,TGTGCCACCCTTCACTCGGGACAGGACTCAGTCGAGCAGTACTTC,CATLHSGQDSVEQYF
TRBJ1-2,TRBV9,.,.,TGTGCCAGCAGCGTAGGGGGGTATGGCTACACCTTC,CASSVGGYGYTF
TRBJ2-7,TRBV27,TRBD2,.,TGTGCCAGCAGTTTCGGACTAGCCTATGGCTACGAGCAGTACTTC,CASSFGLAYGYEQYF
TRBJ2-7,TRBV5-1,TRBD1,.,TGCGCCAGCAGCTTAGGGGGCTCCTCCTACGAGCAGTACTTC,CASSLGGSSYEQYF
TRBJ2-3,TRBV5-1,.,.,TGCGCCAGCAGCTTGGGACAGGTCACAGATACGCAGTATTTT,CASSLGQVTDTQYF
TRBJ2-7,TRBV7-6,TRBD1,.,TGTGCCAGCAGCAAGGACAGGGGGCCCTACGAGCAGTACTTC,CASSKDRGPYEQYF
TRBJ2-3,TRBV5-4,TRBD2,.,TGTGCCAGCAGCCGGGGACTAGCGGGGGGGCCAGATACGCAGTATTTT,CASSRGLAGGPDTQYF
TRBJ1-2,TRBV11-3,TRBD1,.,TGTGCCAGCAACTCGTTCGCCCAGAGGACAGGGGTCTATGGCTACACCTTC,CASNSFAQRTGVYGYTF
TRBJ1-5,TRBV6-1,.,.,TGTGCCAGCACTAAATATAGCAATCAGCCCCAGCATTTT,CASTKYSNQPQHF
TRBJ2-7,TRBV27,.,once,TGTGCCAGCAGTTTATCGGGGATACTCTACGAGCAGTACTTC,CASSLSGILYEQYF
TRBJ2-7,TRBV2,.,once,TGTGCCAGCAGTCCGGGGGAGGGGCGGACAGAGACCTACGAGCAGTACTTC,CASSPGEGRTETYEQYF
TRBJ1-3,TRBV5-1,TRBD1,.,TGCGCCAGCAGCTTGGGACAGGGTGGCACCATATATTTT,CASSLGQGGTIYF
TRBJ1-2,TRBV7-2,.,once,TGTGCCAGCAGCTTTTCCAGGGAGACTGTCTATGGCTACACCTTC,CASSFSRETVYGYTF
TRBJ2-5,TRBV27,TRBD1,.,TGTGCCAGCAGTTTATCGACAGGGGGCCAAGAGACCCAGTACTTC,CASSLSTGGQETQYF
TRBJ2-3,TRBV5-6,TRBD2,.,TGTGCCAGTACTAGCGGGGGGCAATCAAGCACAGATACGCAGTATTTT,CASTSGGQSSTDTQYF
TRBJ1-3,TRBV5-1,.,.,TGCGCCAGCAGCCAACCACAGGGATCTGGAAACACCATATATTTT,CASSQPQGSGNTIYF
TRBJ2-5,TRBV18,TRBD2,.,TGTGCCAGCTCATTACTTGGCGGGGGCCAAGAGACCCAGTACTTC,CASSLLGGGQETQYF
TRBJ1-1,TRBV28,.,.,TGTGCCAGCAGACCTGAAACGGGAGCTTTCTTT,CASRPETGAFF
TRBJ2-1,TRBV5-1,.,.,TGCGCCAGCAGCTTTTTTGGTTCGAGGAACAATGAGCAGTTCTTC,CASSFFGSRNNEQFF
TRBJ2-3,TRBV29-1,.,once,TGCAGCGTTGAGGTTCTGGGGCCAGATACGCAGTATTTT,CSVEVLGPDTQYF
TRBJ2-4,TRBV6-6,.,once,TGTGCCAGCAGTTCCGGGACCGGGGAGGCCAAAAACATTCAGTACTTC,CASSSGTGEAKNIQYF
TRBJ1-2,TRBV11-2,.,.,TGTGCCAGCAGCTTAGACGCCGTATACTATGGCTACACCTTC,CASSLDAVYYGYTF